This T cell receptor (beta chain) came from a study of memory CD4+ T cells and cytomegalovirus serostatus. Single viable CD3+CD4+CD8-CD45RO+ cells were sorted as the memory CD4+ T cells. In germline, CDR1 is SQVTM, CDR2 ANQGSEA. Trimming removed 2 bases from V and 0 bases from J, with 9 bases in between. The CDR3 covers 14 residues. Repertoires were generated with immunoSEQ multiplex PCR, while TCRdb's copy carries only in-frame clones and drops some. The sample comprises about 41,000 clones, around 79% of which are singletons, and about 0.79% rests with the top ten. The sequence derives from an adult in good health and CMV-seronegative. The sequenced sample was memory CD4+ T cells from blood. V usage is TRBV29-1 and J usage is TRBJ2-3, with a possible D match to TRBD2 (5 bases). The CDR3 bases are TGCAGCGTTGAAACTAGACCTAGCACAGATACGCAGTATTTT. Its protein is CSVETRPSTDTQYF.